This TCR beta chain was obtained from a study of shared clonotypes between healthy human individuals. Deep-level settings were used for running the assay. Sequencing used immunoSEQ multiplex PCR; TCRdb keeps in-frame clones, though not all of them. The sample has about 2.1 million clones, about 93% seen once. Naive CD8 cells lacked CD45RO, underwent positive selection for CCR7 and left out terminally differentiated effector memory CD45RA+ cells. Deletions cut 4 bases from V and 6 bases from J, with 18 bases between. CDR3 size: 16 residues. Looked up from germline, CDR1 is ENHRY and CDR2 is SYGVKD. Sequenced sample: naive CD8+ T cells from PBMCs. The chain is built from TRBV10-3 and TRBJ2-2; D gene unclear. This clonotype was obtained from a man aged 18 to 30 in good health. Some clones in this sample may be carry-over from other donors' samples. The CDR3 region is CAISGTGRSLAGELFF. The CDR3 DNA reads TGTGCCATCAGTGGAACGGGCAGGAGCCTGGCCGGGGAGCTGTTTTTT.